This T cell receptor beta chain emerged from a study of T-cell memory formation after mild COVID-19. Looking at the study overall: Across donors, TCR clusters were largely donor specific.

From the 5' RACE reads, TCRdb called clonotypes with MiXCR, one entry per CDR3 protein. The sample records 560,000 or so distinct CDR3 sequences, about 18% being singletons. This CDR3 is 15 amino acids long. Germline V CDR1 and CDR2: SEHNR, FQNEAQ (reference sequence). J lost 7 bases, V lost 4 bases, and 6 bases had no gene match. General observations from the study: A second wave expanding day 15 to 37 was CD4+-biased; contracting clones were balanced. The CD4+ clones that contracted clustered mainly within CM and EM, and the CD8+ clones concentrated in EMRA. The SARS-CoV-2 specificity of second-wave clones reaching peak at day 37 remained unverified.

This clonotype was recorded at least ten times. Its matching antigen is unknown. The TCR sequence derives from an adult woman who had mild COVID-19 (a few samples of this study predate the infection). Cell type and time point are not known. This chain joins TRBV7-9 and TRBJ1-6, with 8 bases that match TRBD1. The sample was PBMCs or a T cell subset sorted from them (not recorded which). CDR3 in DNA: TGTGCCAGCAGCTCATTAGGACAGGGAAATTCACCCCTCCACTTT. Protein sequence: CASSSLGQGNSPLHF.